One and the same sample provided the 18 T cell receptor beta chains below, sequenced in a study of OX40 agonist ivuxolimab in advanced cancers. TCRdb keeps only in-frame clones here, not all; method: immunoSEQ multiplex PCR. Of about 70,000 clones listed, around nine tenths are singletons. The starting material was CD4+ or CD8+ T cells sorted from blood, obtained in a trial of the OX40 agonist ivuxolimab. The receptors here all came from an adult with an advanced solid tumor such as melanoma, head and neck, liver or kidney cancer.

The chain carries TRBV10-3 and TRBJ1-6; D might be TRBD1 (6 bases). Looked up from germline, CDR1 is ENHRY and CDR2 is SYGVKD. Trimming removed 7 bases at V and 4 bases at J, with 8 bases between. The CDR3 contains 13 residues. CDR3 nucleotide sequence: TGTGCCATCACTGGACAGTATAATTCACCCCTCCACTTT. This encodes CAITGQYNSPLHF.

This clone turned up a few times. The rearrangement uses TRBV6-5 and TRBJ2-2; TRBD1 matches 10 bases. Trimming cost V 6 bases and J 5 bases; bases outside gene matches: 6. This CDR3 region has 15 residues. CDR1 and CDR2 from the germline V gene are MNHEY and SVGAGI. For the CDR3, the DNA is TGTGCCAGCAGATGGGACAGGGGAAGGACCGGGGAGCTGTTTTTT. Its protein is CASRWDRGRTGELFF.

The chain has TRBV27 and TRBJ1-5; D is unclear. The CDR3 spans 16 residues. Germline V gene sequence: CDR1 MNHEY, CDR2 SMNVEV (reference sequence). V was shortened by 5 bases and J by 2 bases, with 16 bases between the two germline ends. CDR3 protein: CASSPYRPAGNQPQHF. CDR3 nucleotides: TGTGCCAGCAGTCCCTATCGTCCGGCGGGCAATCAGCCCCAGCATTTT.

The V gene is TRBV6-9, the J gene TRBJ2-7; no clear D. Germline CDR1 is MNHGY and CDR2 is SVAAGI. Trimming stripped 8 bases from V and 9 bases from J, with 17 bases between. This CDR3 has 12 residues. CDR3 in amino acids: CASGPSPFVQYF. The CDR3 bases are TGTGCCAGCGGGCCTTCCCCGTTCGTGCAGTACTTC.

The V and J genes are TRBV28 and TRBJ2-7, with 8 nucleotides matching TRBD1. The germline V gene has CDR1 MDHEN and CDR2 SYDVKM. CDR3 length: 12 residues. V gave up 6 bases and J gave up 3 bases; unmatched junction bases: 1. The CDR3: CASRGQVYEQYF. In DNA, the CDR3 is TGTGCCAGCAGGGGACAGGTCTACGAGCAGTACTTC.

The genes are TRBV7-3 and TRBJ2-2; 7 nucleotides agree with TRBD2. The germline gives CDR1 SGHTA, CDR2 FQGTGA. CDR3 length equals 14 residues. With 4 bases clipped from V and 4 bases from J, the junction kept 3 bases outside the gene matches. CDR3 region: CASSSVAGTGELFF. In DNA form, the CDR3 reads TGTGCCAGCAGCTCGGTAGCGGGCACCGGGGAGCTGTTTTTT.

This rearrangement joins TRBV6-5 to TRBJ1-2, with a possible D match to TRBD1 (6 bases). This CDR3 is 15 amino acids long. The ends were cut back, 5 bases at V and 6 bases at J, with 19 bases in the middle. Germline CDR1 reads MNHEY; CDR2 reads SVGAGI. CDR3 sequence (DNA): TGTGCCAGCAGTCCTACCGACAGGATTGGGAATGGCTACACCTTC. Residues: CASSPTDRIGNGYTF.

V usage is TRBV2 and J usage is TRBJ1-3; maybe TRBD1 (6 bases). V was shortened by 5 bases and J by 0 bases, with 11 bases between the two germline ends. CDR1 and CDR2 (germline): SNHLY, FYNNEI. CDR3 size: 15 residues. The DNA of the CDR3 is TGTGCCAGCAGTCGGACAGTCCTCTCTGGAAACACCATATATTTT. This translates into CASSRTVLSGNTIYF.

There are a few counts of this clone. The CDR3 nucleotides read TGCGCCAGCAGCTTGTTGAGGGACTATGGCTACACCTTC. Its protein is CASSLLRDYGYTF. The genes are TRBV5-1 and TRBJ1-2, with D unclear. Germline loops: CDR1 SGHRS, CDR2 YFSETQ. Trimming removed 1 base from V and 3 bases from J, with 7 bases in between. The CDR3 has 13 residues.

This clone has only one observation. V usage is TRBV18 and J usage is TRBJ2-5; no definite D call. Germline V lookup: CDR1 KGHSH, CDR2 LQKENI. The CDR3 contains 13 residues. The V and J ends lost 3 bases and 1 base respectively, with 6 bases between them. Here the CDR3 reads CASSPWSQETQYF. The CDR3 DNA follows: TGTGCCAGCTCACCGTGGTCCCAAGAGACCCAGTACTTC.

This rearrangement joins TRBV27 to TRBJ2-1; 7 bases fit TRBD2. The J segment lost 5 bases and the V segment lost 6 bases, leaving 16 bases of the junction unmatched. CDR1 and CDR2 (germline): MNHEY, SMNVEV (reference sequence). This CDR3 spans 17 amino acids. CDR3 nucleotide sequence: TGTGCCAGCAGACGGCGGGGGAGCGGCGGGGGACACAATGAGCAGTTCTTC. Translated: CASRRRGSGGGHNEQFF.

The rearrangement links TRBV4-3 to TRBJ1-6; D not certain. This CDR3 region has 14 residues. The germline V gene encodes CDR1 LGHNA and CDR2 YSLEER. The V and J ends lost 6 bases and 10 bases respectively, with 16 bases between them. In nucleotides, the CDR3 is TGCGCCAGCAGAAGCGACGCCTTGGGCTCACCCCTCCACTTT. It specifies CASRSDALGSPLHF.

This CDR3 reads CASSQERNQPQHF. The CDR3 DNA reads TGCGCCAGCAGCCAAGAGCGCAATCAGCCCCAGCATTTT. V is TRBV4-3 and J is TRBJ1-5; D unresolved. Germline-derived CDR1 and CDR2 are LGHNA and YSLEER. V was clipped by 0 bases and J by 2 bases, with 2 bases between them. The CDR3 runs to 13 residues.

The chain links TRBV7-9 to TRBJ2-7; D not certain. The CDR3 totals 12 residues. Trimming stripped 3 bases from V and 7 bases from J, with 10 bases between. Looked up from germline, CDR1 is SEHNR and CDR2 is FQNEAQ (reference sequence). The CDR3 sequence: CASSFPGAEQYF. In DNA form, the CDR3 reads TGTGCCAGCAGCTTTCCAGGCGCGGAGCAGTACTTC.

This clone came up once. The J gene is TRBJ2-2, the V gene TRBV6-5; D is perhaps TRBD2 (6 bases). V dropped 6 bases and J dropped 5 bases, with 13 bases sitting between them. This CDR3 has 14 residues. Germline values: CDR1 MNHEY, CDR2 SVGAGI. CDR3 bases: TGTGCCAGCAGGACTAGGCGGGGTACCGGGGAGCTGTTTTTT. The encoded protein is CASRTRRGTGELFF.

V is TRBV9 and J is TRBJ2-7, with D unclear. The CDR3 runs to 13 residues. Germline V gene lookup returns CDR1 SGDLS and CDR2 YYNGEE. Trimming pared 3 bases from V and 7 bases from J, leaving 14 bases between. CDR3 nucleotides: TGTGCCAGCAGCGCCCCCTGGGGTGGAGAGCAGTACTTC. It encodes CASSAPWGGEQYF.

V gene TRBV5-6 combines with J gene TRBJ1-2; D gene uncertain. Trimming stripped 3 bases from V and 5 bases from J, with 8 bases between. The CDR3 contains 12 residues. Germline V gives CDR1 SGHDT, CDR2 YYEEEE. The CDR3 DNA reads TGTGCCAGCAGCTCAAACGCATATGGCTACACCTTC. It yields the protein CASSSNAYGYTF.

The CDR3 is CASSPGSTNEKLFF. The DNA for the CDR3 is TGCGCCAGCAGCCCGGGGTCCACTAATGAAAAACTGTTTTTT. The rearrangement uses TRBV5-1 and TRBJ1-4; D remains unclear. Germline V gene data show CDR1 as SGHRS and CDR2 as YFSETQ. The CDR3 has 14 residues. Between the trimmed V and J ends, which lost 4 bases and 2 bases, there was a span of 9 bases.